Below are 26 T cell receptor beta chains sequenced from a single sample in a study of T-cell reconstitution after alpha-beta-depleted transplantation in children. A library of TCRbeta sequences, prepared with unique molecular identifiers, was generated. MiXCR, applied by TCRdb to the PCR reads, yields one record per CDR3 protein. The profile shows about 590,000 distinct CDR3 sequences, 10% to 15% of them singletons. This specimen was PBMCs, mostly from graft donor cells, taken 360 days after TCRalphabeta/CD19-depleted stem cell transplant. The receptors were sampled from a male patient between 10 and 17 years old who had a stem cell transplant for acute myeloid leukemia, so the T cells may come from the graft donor.

V is TRBV4-3 and J is TRBJ2-1, with 9 positions matching TRBD2. CDR1 is LGHNA and CDR2 is YSLEER in the germline V gene. CDR3 length equals 15 residues. J lost 8 bases, V lost 1 base, and 6 bases had no gene match. The DNA for the CDR3 is TGCGCCAGCAGCCAAGCGGTGGTAGCGGGAGATGAGCAGTTCTTC. Amino acid sequence: CASSQAVVAGDEQFF.

This chain joins TRBV20-1 and TRBJ2-1, with D unclear. The CDR3 loop spans 15 amino acids. Deletions cut 1 base from V and 7 bases from J, with 17 bases between. From germline, CDR1 is DFQATT and CDR2 SNEGSKA (reference sequence). The CDR3 sequence is CSARVVARSENEQFF. The CDR3 coding sequence is TGCAGTGCTAGAGTTGTGGCTAGAAGTGAGAATGAGCAGTTCTTC.

This clonotype was observed at least ten times. The V and J genes are TRBV12-3 or TRBV12-4 and TRBJ2-7; 8 bases agree with TRBD1. J was trimmed by 6 bases and V by 7 bases; bases with no gene match: 5. The CDR3 is 12 amino acids. The CDR3 loop reads CASTRDRGEQYF. CDR3 bases: TGTGCCAGCACACGTGACAGGGGCGAGCAGTACTTC.

At least ten counts were recorded for this clonotype. The chain is built from TRBV29-1 and TRBJ1-5, with D possibly matching TRBD1 (6 bases). CDR3 length: 13 amino acids. CDR1 and CDR2 (germline): SQVTM, ANQGSEA. With 3 bases removed from V and 2 bases from J, the gap between germline ends came to 8 bases. This CDR3 reads CSVDSGGNQPQHF. The CDR3 DNA reads TGCAGCGTTGATTCAGGGGGCAATCAGCCCCAGCATTTT.

The chain employs TRBV4-3 and TRBJ2-7, with 10 bases aligning to TRBD1. J was trimmed by 1 base and V by 4 bases; bases with no gene match: 4. The length of the CDR3 is 15 residues. CDR1 is LGHNA and CDR2 is YSLEER in the germline V gene. CDR3 nucleotide sequence: TGCGCCAGCAGCCCCGGGACAGGGGATTCCTACGAGCAGTACTTC. It translates to CASSPGTGDSYEQYF.

In its sample, this clonotype was seen a few times. The J gene is TRBJ1-4, the V gene TRBV9, with D possibly being TRBD1 (6 bases). Germline CDR1 reads SGDLS; CDR2 reads YYNGEE. This CDR3 has 17 residues. Trimming cost V 3 bases and J 7 bases, with 22 bases left between them. CDR3 sequence: CASSDSTGTTMSEKLFF. Written as DNA, the CDR3 is TGTGCCAGCAGCGACTCGACAGGAACAACAATGAGTGAAAAACTGTTTTTT.

This clonotype was seen more than once but under ten times. This rearrangement joins TRBV4-1 to TRBJ2-5; 14 bases align to TRBD2. In germline, CDR1 is MGHRA, CDR2 YSYEKL. V lost 0 bases and J lost 7; bases outside the gene matches: 10. The CDR3 has 18 residues. CDR3 region: CASSQDPLRLAGGGTQYF. Here the CDR3 DNA reads TGCGCCAGCAGCCAAGATCCCCTTCGACTAGCGGGAGGGGGGACCCAGTACTTC.

This clonotype has only a few counts. The chain recombines TRBV24-1 with TRBJ2-2; D remains unclear. Trimming pared 3 bases from V and 2 bases from J, leaving 15 bases between. Germline V gene lookup returns CDR1 KGHDR and CDR2 SFDVKD. CDR3 length equals 17 residues. The CDR3 region has the DNA TGTGCCACCAGTGATCCGGCCGTCCCGTTAAACACCGGGGAGCTGTTTTTT. It is translated as CATSDPAVPLNTGELFF.

This clonotype has more than one count but fewer than ten. The chain recombines TRBV7-9 with TRBJ2-5; D remains ambiguous. V was pared by 5 bases and J by 5 bases, with 21 bases between. Germline V gene sequence: CDR1 SEHNR, CDR2 FQNEAQ (reference sequence). This CDR3 has 16 amino acids. Written as DNA, the CDR3 is TGTGCCAGCAGCCCAAAACGTCCACGGTTTGGGGAGACCCAGTACTTC. It encodes CASSPKRPRFGETQYF.

V usage is TRBV7-6 and J usage is TRBJ2-7; D is tentatively TRBD1 or TRBD2 (6 bases each). Germline V gene lookup returns CDR1 SGHVS and CDR2 FNYEAQ. Trimming took 2 bases from V and 2 from J, leaving 13 bases between them. This CDR3 has 15 residues. For the CDR3, the DNA is TGTGCCAGCAGCTTAAGTGGGGGGCTCACCTACGAGCAGTACTTC. The encoded protein is CASSLSGGLTYEQYF. Combining the CDR3 with reference TRBV7-6 and TRBJ2-7 gives the whole variable domain GAGVSQSPRYKVTKRGQDVALRCDPISGHVSLYWYRQALGQGPEFLTYFNYEAQQDKSGLPNDRFSAERPEGSISTLTIQRTEQRDSAMYRCASSLSGGLTYEQYFGPGTRLTVT.

In its sample, this clonotype was seen a few times. The CDR3 reads CASSRAGGAHTDTQYF. As DNA, the CDR3 is TGTGCCAGCAGTCGAGCGGGAGGCGCCCACACAGATACGCAGTATTTT. The chain recombines TRBV6-4 with TRBJ2-3; TRBD2 agrees at 9 bases. The CDR3 totals 16 residues. J was trimmed by 2 bases and V by 5 bases; bases with no gene match: 8. Germline V lookup: CDR1 MRHNA, CDR2 SNTAGT.

This clonotype was recorded at least ten times. This chain joins TRBV12-3 or TRBV12-4 and TRBJ2-5; D not resolved. Deletions cut 1 base from V and 9 bases from J, with 6 bases between. The CDR3 sequence is 11 residues long. This chain's CDR3 is CASSLGPPQYF. DNA of the CDR3: TGTGCCAGCAGTTTAGGGCCCCCCCAGTACTTC.

The chain employs TRBV7-9 and TRBJ2-7; D might be TRBD1 (5 bases). V dropped 3 bases and J dropped 2 bases, with 14 bases sitting between them. Per the germline V gene, CDR1 is SEHNR and CDR2 is FQNEAQ (reference sequence). This CDR3 spans 15 amino acids. The DNA for the CDR3 is TGTGCCAGCAGCTTTCTCTGGACACCGACCTACGAGCAGTACTTC. Amino acids: CASSFLWTPTYEQYF.

This clonotype was observed at least ten times. The V and J genes are TRBV12-3 or TRBV12-4 and TRBJ2-5; a weak D match, TRBD2 (6 bases). V was trimmed by 0 bases and J by 7 bases, leaving 12 bases between them. This CDR3 region has 14 residues. CDR3 protein: CASSLARGGGTQYF. The DNA for the CDR3 is TGTGCCAGCAGTTTAGCGCGGGGTGGCGGGACCCAGTACTTC.

This clonotype was observed a handful of times. The chain couples TRBV19 to TRBJ2-1; D is unresolved. Trimming pared 9 bases from V and 4 bases from J, leaving 13 bases between. From germline, CDR1 is LNHDA and CDR2 SQIVND (reference sequence). This CDR3 is 13 amino acids long. In DNA, the CDR3 is TGTGCCAGCCGCATGCAAAGTTACAATGAGCAGTTCTTC. Translating it yields CASRMQSYNEQFF.

The chain recombines TRBV28 with TRBJ2-1, with TRBD1 matching over 8 bases. The CDR3 contains 14 residues. V dropped 4 bases and J dropped 9; count of bases not matched to a gene: 8. Germline CDR1 and CDR2: MDHEN and SYDVKM. The CDR3 spells CASSSRTGRSEQFF. The CDR3 DNA is TGTGCCAGCAGTTCGCGGACAGGGAGGAGTGAGCAGTTCTTC.

This chain joins TRBV9 and TRBJ2-1; 9 bases fit TRBD2. The CDR3 spans 16 residues. With V trimmed by 2 bases and J by 10 bases, 13 bases remained unmatched. Per the germline V gene, CDR1 is SGDLS and CDR2 is YYNGEE. CDR3 sequence reads: CASSVPRASGTLEQFF. DNA for the CDR3: TGTGCCAGCAGCGTCCCCAGGGCTAGCGGGACCTTGGAGCAGTTCTTC.

This sequence joins TRBV19 and TRBJ1-5; D is possibly TRBD1 (5 bases). CDR1 and CDR2 (germline): LNHDA, SQIVND (reference sequence). The CDR3 is 15 amino acids. V was cut by 1 base and J by 4 bases, with 11 bases left in between. CDR3 sequence reads: CASSIGGTQNQPQHF. As DNA, the CDR3 is TGTGCCAGTAGTATAGGAGGGACTCAGAATCAGCCCCAGCATTTT.

The chain joins TRBV12-3 or TRBV12-4 to TRBJ2-5; the match to TRBD2 covers 10 bases. V gave up 4 bases and J gave up 1 base; unmatched junction bases: 9. CDR3 size: 17 residues. The CDR3 loop reads CASSSRRSGRVQETQYF. Written as DNA, the CDR3 is TGTGCCAGCAGTTCCCGGAGGAGCGGGAGGGTCCAAGAGACCCAGTACTTC.

The chain combines TRBV29-1 with TRBJ2-1, with 14 nucleotides matching TRBD2. The length of the CDR3 is 16 residues. The germline CDR1 and CDR2 sequences are SQVTM and ANQGSEA. The ends lost 3 bases at V and 8 bases at J; junction bases unmatched: 9. The DNA of the CDR3 is TGCAGCGTTGATAGACTAGCGGGAGGGCCTATACATGAGCAGTTCTTC. Amino acids: CSVDRLAGGPIHEQFF.

This clonotype was detected a few times. CDR3 in amino acids: CASRPGGASETQYF. The CDR3 DNA reads as TGTGCCAGCAGGCCCGGGGGGGCTTCAGAGACCCAGTACTTC. The chain couples TRBV6-5 to TRBJ2-5; 8 bases are shared with TRBD2. Trimming took 6 bases from V and 4 from J; bases not matched to a gene: 7. The CDR3 is made up of 14 amino acids. Germline V gene sequence: CDR1 MNHEY, CDR2 SVGAGI.

This clonotype was picked up many times. The chain recombines TRBV20-1 with TRBJ2-5; 9 positions match TRBD2. The CDR3 length is 16 residues. Trimming at V came to 1 base and at J to 6 bases, leaving 12 bases not matched to a gene. Germline V gene sequence: CDR1 DFQATT, CDR2 SNEGSKA (reference sequence). The DNA for the CDR3 is TGCAGTGCTAGAGTCGGGGTTAGCGGGAGCGAGAAGACCCAGTACTTC. It encodes CSARVGVSGSEKTQYF.

This clonotype appeared a few times. The chain links TRBV7-2 to TRBJ2-3, with 11 bases identical to TRBD2. The length of the CDR3 is 16 residues. V shed 5 bases, J shed 2 bases, and the junction held 6 bases outside the gene matches. Germline CDR1 reads SGHTA; CDR2 reads FQGNSA. In nucleotides, the CDR3 is TGTGCCAGCAGCCCTGAGGGACTAGCGGTCACAGATACGCAGTATTTT. It specifies CASSPEGLAVTDTQYF.

In regard to this clonotype: This may be a read error: a much more frequent sequence differs by one nucleotide. The chain carries TRBV28 and TRBJ1-4; maybe TRBD1 (5 bases). CDR3 size: 16 residues. Trimming stripped 5 bases from V and 9 bases from J, with 22 bases between. Germline V CDR1 and CDR2: MDHEN, SYDVKM. In nucleotides, the CDR3 is TGTGCCAGCAGTCCTAAGGCCCGGGGGTTGAGTAAAAAACTGTTTTTT. This codes for CASSPKARGLSKKLFF.

The chain employs TRBV7-9 and TRBJ2-7; D is unresolved. The V gene lost 0 bases and the J gene lost 6 bases, with 12 bases spanning the gap. Germline V lookup: CDR1 SEHNR, CDR2 FQNEAQ (reference sequence). This CDR3 region has 14 residues. DNA of the CDR3: TGTGCCAGCAGCTTAGCTTGGGGTGAATCCGAGCAGTACTTC. It is translated as CASSLAWGESEQYF.

The chain links TRBV29-1 to TRBJ2-3; perhaps TRBD2 as D (5 bases). Per germline, CDR1 SQVTM and CDR2 ANQGSEA. The CDR3 extends over 14 amino acids. Trimming cost V 0 bases and J 5 bases, with 12 bases left between them. The CDR3 bases are TGCAGCGTTGAAGATCCCCCCGGGATAGATACGCAGTATTTT. Encoded protein: CSVEDPPGIDTQYF.